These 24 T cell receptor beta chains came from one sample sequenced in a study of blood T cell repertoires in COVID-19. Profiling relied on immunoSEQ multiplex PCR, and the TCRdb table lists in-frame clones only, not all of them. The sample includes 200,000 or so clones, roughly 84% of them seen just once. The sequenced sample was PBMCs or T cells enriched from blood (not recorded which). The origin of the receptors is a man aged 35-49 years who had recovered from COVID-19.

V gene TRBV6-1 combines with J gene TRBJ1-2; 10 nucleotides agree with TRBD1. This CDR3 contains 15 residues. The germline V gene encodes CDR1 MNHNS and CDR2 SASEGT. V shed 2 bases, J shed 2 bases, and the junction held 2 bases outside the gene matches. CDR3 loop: CASSERGQGNYGYTF. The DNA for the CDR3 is TGTGCCAGCAGTGAACGGGGACAGGGGAACTATGGCTACACCTTC.

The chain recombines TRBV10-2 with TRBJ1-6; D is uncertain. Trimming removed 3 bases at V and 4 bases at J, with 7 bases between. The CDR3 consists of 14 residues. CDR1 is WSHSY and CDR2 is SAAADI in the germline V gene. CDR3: CASSEEQYNSPLHF. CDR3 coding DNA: TGCGCCAGCAGTGAAGAACAGTATAATTCACCCCTCCACTTT.

For the CDR3, the DNA is TGTGCCAGCTCCCGTCCAGGGGAAAATGAAAAACTGTTTTTT. This encodes CASSRPGENEKLFF. The V and J genes are TRBV18 and TRBJ1-4; perhaps TRBD1 as D (6 bases). Looked up from germline, CDR1 is KGHSH and CDR2 is LQKENI. The CDR3 consists of 14 residues. Trimming took off 6 bases at V and 5 bases at J, with 13 bases between the two ends.

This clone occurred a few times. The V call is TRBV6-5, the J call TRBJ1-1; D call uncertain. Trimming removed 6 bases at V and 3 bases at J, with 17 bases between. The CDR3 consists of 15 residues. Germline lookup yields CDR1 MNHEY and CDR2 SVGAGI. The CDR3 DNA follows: TGTGCCAGCAGCCTGGTTGAGGGTCGGGACACTGAAGCTTTCTTT. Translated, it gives CASSLVEGRDTEAFF.

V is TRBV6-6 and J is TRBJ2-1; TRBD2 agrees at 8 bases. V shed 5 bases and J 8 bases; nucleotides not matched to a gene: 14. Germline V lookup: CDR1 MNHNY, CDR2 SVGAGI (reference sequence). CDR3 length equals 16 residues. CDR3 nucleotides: TGTGCCAGCAGTACGGGGGGGCTACTCGGGCGGCATGAGCAGTTCTTC. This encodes CASSTGGLLGRHEQFF.

CDR3 nucleotide sequence: TGCGCCAGCACTACCACGACACGGAATCAGCCCCAGCATTTT. Protein sequence: CASTTTTRNQPQHF. The chain combines TRBV4-3 with TRBJ1-5, with D unclear. V dropped 7 bases and J dropped 4 bases, with 14 bases sitting between them. The CDR3 consists of 14 residues. Germline lookup yields CDR1 LGHNA and CDR2 YSLEER.

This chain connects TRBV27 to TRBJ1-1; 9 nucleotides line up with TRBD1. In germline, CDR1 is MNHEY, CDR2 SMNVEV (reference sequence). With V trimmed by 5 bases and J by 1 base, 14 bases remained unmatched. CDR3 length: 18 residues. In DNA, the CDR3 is TGTGCCAGCAGTCCACGAAGGGACAGGGTGCCCAAGAACACTGAAGCTTTCTTT. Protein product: CASSPRRDRVPKNTEAFF.

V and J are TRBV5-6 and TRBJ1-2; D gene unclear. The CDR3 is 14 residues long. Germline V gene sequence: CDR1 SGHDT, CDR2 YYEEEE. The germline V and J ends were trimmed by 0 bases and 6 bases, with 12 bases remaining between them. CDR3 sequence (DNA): TGTGCCAGCAGCTTGGTGTCAGGTCGAAATGGCTACACCTTC. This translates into CASSLVSGRNGYTF.

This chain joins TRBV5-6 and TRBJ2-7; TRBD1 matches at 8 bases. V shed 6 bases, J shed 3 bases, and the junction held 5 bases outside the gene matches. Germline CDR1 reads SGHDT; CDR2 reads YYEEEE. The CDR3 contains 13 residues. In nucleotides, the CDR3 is TGTGCCAGCACCGTGACAGGGGTCTACGAGCAGTACTTC. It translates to CASTVTGVYEQYF.

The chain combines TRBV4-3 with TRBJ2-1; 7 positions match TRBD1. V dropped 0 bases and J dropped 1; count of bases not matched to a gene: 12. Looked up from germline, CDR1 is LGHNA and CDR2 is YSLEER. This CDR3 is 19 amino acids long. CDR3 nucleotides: TGCGCCAGCAGCCAAGATTTCGTTGAGGGGGCAGGGTCCTACAATGAGCAGTTCTTC. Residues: CASSQDFVEGAGSYNEQFF.

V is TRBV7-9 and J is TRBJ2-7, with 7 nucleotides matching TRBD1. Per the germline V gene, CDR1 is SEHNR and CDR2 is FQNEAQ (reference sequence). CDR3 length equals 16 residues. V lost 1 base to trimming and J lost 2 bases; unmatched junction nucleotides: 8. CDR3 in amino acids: CASSLGPGQPTYEQYF. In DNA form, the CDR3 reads TGTGCCAGCAGCTTAGGGCCGGGACAGCCGACCTACGAGCAGTACTTC.

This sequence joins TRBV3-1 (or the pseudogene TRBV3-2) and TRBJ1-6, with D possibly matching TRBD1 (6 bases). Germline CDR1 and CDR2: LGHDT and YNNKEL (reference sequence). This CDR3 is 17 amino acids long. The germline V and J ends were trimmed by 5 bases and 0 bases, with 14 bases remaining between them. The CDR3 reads CASSFRGLSSYNSPLHF. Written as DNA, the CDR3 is TGTGCCAGCAGCTTCAGGGGTCTTAGCTCCTATAATTCACCCCTCCACTTT.

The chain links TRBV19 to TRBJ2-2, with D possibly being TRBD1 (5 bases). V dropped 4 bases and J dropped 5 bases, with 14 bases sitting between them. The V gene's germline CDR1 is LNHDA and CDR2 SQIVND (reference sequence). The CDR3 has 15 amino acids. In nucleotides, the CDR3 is TGTGCCAGTAGTAGCCAGGGTGTATGGACCGGGGAGCTGTTTTTT. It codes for CASSSQGVWTGELFF. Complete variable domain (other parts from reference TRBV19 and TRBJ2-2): DGGITQSPKYLFRKEGQNVTLSCEQNLNHDAMYWYRQDPGQGLRLIYYSQIVNDFQKGDIAEGYSVSREKKESFPLTVTSAQKNPTAFYLCASSSQGVWTGELFFGEGSRLTVL.

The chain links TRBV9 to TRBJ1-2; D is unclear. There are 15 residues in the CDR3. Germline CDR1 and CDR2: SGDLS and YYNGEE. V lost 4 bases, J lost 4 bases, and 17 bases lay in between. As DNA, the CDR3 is TGTGCCAGCAGCCCTCGACCAGGAGGTGGCTATGGCTACACCTTC. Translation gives CASSPRPGGGYGYTF.

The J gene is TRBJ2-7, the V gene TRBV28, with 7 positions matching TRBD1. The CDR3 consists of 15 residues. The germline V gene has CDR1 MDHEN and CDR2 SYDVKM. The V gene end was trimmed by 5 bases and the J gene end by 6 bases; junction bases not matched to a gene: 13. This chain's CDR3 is CASSPHRDSKFEQYF. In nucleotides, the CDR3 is TGTGCCAGCAGTCCGCACCGGGACAGTAAATTCGAGCAGTACTTC.

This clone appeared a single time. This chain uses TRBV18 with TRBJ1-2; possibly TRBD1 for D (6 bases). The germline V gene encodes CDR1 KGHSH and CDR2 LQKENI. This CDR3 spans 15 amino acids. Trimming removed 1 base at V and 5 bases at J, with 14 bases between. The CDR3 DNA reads TGTGCCAGCTCACCACAGGGACAAGCCCAGTATGGCTACACCTTC. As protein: CASSPQGQAQYGYTF.

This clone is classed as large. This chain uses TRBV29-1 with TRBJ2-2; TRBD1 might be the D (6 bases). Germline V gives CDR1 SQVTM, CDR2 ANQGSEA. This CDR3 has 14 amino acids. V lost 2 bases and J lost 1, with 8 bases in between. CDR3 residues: CSVETDRNTGELFF. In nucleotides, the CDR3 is TGCAGCGTTGAAACGGACAGGAACACCGGGGAGCTGTTTTTT.

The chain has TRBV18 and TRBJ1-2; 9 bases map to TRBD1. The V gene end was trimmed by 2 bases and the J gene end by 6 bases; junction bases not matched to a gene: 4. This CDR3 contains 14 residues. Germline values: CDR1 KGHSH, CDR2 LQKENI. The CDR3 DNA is TGTGCCAGCTCACCAATCCGGACAGGGGATGGCTACACCTTC. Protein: CASSPIRTGDGYTF. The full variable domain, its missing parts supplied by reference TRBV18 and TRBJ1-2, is NAGVMQNPRHLVRRRGQEARLRCSPMKGHSHVYWYRQLPEEGLKFMVYLQKENIIDESGMPKERFSAEFPKEGPSILRIQQVVRGDSAAYFCASSPIRTGDGYTFGSGTRLTVV.

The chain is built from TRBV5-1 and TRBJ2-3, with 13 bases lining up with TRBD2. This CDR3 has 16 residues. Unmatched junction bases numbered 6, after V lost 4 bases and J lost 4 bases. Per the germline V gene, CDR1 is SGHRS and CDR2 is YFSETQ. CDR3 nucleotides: TGCGCCAGCAGCCTACTAGCGGGGGGGCCCCCAGATACGCAGTATTTT. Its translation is CASSLLAGGPPDTQYF.

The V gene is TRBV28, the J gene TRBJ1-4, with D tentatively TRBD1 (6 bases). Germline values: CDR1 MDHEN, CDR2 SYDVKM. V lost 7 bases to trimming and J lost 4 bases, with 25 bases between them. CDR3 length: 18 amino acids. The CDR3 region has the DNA TGTGCCAGCACTTCTCTTGGACAGATTGTGGGGGTTAATGAAAAACTGTTTTTT. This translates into CASTSLGQIVGVNEKLFF.

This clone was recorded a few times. Here the CDR3 reads CASSQAGNNYGYTF. For the CDR3, the DNA is TGTGCCAGCAGCCAAGCAGGGAATAACTATGGCTACACCTTC. The chain links TRBV4-2 to TRBJ1-2; D may be TRBD1 (5 bases). Germline V gene data show CDR1 as LGHNA and CDR2 as YNFKEQ. This CDR3 contains 14 residues. Trimming shortened V by 1 base and J by 1 base, and 7 bases separated the two germline ends.

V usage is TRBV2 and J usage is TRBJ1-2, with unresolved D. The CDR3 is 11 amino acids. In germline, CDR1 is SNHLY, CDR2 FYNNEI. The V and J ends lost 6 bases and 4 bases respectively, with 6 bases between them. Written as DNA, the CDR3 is TGTGCCAGCAGGGCAGGCTATGGCTACACCTTC. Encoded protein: CASRAGYGYTF.

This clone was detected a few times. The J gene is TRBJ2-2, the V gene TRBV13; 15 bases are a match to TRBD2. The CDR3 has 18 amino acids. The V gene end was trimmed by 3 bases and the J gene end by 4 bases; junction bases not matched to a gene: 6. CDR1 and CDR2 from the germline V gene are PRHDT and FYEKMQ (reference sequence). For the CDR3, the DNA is TGTGCCAGCAGCTTCGGACTAGCGGGGGGGCAGGGCACCGGGGAGCTGTTTTTT. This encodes CASSFGLAGGQGTGELFF.

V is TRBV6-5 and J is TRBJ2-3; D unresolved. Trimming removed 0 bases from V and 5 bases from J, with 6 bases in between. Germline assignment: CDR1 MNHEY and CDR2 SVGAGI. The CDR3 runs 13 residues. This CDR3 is CASSYSFIDTQYF. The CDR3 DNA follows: TGTGCCAGCAGTTACTCGTTCATAGATACGCAGTATTTT.